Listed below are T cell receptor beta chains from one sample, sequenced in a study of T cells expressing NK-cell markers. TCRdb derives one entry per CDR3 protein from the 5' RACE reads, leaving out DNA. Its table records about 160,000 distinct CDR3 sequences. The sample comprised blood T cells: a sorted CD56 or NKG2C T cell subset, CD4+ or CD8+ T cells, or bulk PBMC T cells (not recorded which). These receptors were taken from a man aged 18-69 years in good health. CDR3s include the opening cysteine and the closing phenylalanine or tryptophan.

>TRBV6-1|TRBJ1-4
CASSPTGKMNEKLFF
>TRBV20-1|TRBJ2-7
CSAREGREIGEQYF
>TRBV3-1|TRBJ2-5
CASSQELAGFEETQYF
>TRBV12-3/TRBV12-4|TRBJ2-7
CASSRSWLYEQYF
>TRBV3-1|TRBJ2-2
CASSQEYEGAWTGELFF
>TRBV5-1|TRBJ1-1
CASSLADRGLNTEAFF
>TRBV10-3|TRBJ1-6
CAISDKGSSYNSPLHF
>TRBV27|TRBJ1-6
CASSGLSGDSPLHF
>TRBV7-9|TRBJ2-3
CAGGDSRADTQYF
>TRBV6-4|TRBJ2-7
CASSDGVRNYEQYF
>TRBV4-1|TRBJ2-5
CASSPSGGRLQETQYF
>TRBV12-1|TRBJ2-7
CASSLPWDNYSYEQYF
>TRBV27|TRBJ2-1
CASSKRGHEQFF
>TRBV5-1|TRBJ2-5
CASSRYRGSETQYF
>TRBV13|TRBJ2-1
CASSLSGGPSSYNEQFF
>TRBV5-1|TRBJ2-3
CASSLDGGGARDTQYF
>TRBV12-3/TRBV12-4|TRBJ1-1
CASSVTGGWGTEAFF
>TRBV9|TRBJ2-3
CASSVAERGVLDTQYF
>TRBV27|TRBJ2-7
CASSSGTGGLNEQYF
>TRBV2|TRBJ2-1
CASKGAYNEQFF
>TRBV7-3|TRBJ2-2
CASSPRDSPNTGELFF
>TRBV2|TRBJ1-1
CASMWLNTEAFF
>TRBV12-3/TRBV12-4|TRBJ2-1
CASSWGGSDEQFF
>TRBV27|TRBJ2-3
CASSPTVSGADTQYF
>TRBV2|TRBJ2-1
CASSGLRGEQFF
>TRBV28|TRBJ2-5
CASKTTGVGETQYF
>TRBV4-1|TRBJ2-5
CASSQEVRGETQYF
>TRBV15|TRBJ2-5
CATEVAGLQETQYF
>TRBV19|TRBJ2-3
CAASGYITDTQYF
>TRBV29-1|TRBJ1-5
CSVGSGYGNQPQHF
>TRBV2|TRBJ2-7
CASSEITPEDTGSEQYF
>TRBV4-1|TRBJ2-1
CASSPGVAGVNEQFF
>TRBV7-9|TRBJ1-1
CASSLRDGTANTEAFF
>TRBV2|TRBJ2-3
CASGYKGSDTQYF
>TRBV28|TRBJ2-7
CASSRPRDLGSYEQYF
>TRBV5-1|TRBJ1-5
CASSWRAGSQPQHF
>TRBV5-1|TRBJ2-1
CASSPGGGHEQFF
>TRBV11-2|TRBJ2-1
CASSLDGRGRGNEQFF
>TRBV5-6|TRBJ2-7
CASSLVGPQSSYEQYF
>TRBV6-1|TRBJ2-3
CASSGRVLLGGTDTQYF
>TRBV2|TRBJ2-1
CASSGGLAGLVYNEQFF
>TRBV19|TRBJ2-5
CASRKAGYSEETQYF
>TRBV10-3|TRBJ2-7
CAIRKEDSYEQYF
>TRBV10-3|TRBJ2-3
CAISERRRGFGPYF
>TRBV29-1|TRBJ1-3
CSTRRTGGWVSGNTIYF
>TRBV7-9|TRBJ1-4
CASSGRSNEKLFF
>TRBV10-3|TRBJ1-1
CAISGALNTEAFF
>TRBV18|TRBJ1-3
CASSPATGAGNTIYF
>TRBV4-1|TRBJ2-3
CASSPGGTGELLVPTDTQYF
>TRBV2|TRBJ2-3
CASRAGLQLSDTQYF
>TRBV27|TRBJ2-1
CASSLISGGSNEQFF
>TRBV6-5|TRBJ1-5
CASSYPPGEVGNQPQHF
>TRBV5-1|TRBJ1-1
CASSLAGSRTEAFF